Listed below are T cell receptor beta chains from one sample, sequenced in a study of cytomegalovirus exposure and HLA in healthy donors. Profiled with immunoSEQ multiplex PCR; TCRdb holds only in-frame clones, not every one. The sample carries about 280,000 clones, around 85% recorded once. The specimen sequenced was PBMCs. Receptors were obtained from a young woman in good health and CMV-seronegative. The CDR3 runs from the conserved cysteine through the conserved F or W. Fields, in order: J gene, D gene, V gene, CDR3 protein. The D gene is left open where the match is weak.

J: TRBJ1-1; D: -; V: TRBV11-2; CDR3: CASSLVLTGRGAEAFF
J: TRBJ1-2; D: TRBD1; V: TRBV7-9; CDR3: CASSYPGQAVYGYTF
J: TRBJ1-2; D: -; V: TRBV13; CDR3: CASSLAGARTNYGYTF
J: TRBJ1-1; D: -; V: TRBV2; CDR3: CASSEGGKEAFF
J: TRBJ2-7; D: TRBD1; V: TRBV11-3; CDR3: CASSLLGQGYEQYF
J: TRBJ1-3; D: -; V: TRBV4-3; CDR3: CASSQEKVGWSSGNTIYF
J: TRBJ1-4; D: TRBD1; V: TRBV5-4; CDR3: CASSMGQGNEKLFF
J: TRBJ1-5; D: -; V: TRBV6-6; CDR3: CASSYPPGNQPQHF
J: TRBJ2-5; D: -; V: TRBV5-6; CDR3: CASSSSGHPQETQYF
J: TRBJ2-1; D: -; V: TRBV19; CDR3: CASSRGFGSLSYNEQFF
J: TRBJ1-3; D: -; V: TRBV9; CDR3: CASSVEARPGNTIYF
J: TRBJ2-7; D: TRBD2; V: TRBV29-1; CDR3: CSAWGWGGYEQYF
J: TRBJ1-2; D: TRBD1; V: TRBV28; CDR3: CASTTGWNGYTF
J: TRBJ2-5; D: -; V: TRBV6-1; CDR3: CASSQGRTLYQETQYF
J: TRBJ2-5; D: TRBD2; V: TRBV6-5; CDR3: CASGRTSGLGETQYF
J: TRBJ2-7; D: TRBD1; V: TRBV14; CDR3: CASSQMTGSYEQYF
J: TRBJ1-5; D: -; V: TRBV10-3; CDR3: CAISKESNQPQHF
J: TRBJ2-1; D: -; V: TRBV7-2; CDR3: CASSLMTRRGEQFF
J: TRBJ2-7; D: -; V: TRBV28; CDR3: CASSTPAYEQYF
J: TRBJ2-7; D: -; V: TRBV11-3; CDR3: CASSYGQTFYEQYF
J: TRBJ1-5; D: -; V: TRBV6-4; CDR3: CASSDSIAGPSNQPQHF
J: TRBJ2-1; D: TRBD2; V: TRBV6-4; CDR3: CASSLRAGEVDNEQFF
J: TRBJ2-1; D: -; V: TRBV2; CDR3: CATTVPNEQFF
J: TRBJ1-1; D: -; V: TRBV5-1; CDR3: CASSPVGVNTEAFF
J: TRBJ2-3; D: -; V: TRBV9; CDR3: CASSVGGAISDTQYF
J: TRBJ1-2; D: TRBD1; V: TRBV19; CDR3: CASSGLQGAGNGYTF
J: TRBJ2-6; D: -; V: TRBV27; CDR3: CASSLALGQGISGANVLTF
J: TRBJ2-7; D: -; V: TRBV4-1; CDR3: CASRMGWEDKSYEQYF
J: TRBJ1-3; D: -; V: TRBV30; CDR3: CAWSPESWNTIYF
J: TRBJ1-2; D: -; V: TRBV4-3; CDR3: CASSQETQGNYGYTF
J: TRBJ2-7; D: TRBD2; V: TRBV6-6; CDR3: CASSPRTSGRAYEQYF
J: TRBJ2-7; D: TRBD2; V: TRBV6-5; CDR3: CASSRTSGSYEQYF
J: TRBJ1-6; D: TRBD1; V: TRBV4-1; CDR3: CASSLNTGGNPFNSPLHF
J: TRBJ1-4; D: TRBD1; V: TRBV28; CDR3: CASSLGQGREKLFF